This T cell receptor (beta chain) was documented in a study of siplizumab effects on memory and regulatory T cells. Sequenced by immunoSEQ multiplex PCR; TCRdb stores in-frame clones only, minus some. The sample consists of approximately 65,000 clones, roughly 85% of them appearing once. Germline values: CDR1 LNHDA, CDR2 SQIVND (reference sequence). The CDR3 is made up of 13 amino acids. Deletions cut 6 bases from V and 5 bases from J, with 13 bases between. Among a few donor pairs, the unstimulated naive, memory, effector memory and TEMRA subsets underwent sequencing. This TCR came from a human donor in good health. The sample was memory CD4+ T cells sorted from blood. V and J are TRBV19 and TRBJ2-5, with D tentatively TRBD2 (5 bases). The CDR3 coding sequence is TGTGCCAGTAGAGACGGAGGATATGAGACCCAGTACTTC. As protein: CASRDGGYETQYF.